This T cell receptor (beta chain) was recorded in a study of shared clonotypes between healthy human individuals. Researchers ran the assay at a deep level. The repertoire was sequenced with immunoSEQ multiplex PCR; TCRdb's copy has only in-frame clones and lacks some. Here the sample spans 1,400,000 or so clones, approximately 98.5% being singletons. Sequenced: naive CD4+ T cells sorted from blood. Subset noted: CD45RA+ positively selected. This receptor was obtained from a man aged 25-45 years in good health.

CDR3: CASRLTGGQSNTQYF. As DNA, the CDR3 is TGCGCCAGCAGGCTGACGGGAGGCCAGAGTAATACGCAGTATTTT. The chain couples TRBV5-1 to TRBJ2-3; TRBD2 aligns across 7 bases. Germline V lookup: CDR1 SGHRS, CDR2 YFSETQ. This CDR3 contains 15 residues. V dropped 5 bases and J dropped 7; count of bases not matched to a gene: 13. Using reference TRBV5-1 and TRBJ2-3 for the parts outside the CDR3, the full variable domain is KAGVTQTPRYLIKTRGQQVTLSCSPISGHRSVSWYQQTPGQGLQFLFEYFSETQRNKGNFPGRFSGRQFSNSRSEMNVSTLELGDSALYLCASRLTGGQSNTQYFGPGTRLTVL.